This T cell receptor (beta chain) is from a study of T cell repertoires in cytomegalovirus infection. Across the study: Signatures in public TCR beta sequences pointed to both CMV infection and matching HLA type. Whole-study results and caveats: CMV-specific TCR beta clonotypes restricted by HLA-C were the ones dominating the ex vivo response. Of the TCR beta families, the public ones yielded a cumulative frequency that identified carriers of CMV plus the relevant HLA.

The CDR3 has 14 residues. The ends were cut back, 5 bases at V and 7 bases at J, with 16 bases in the middle. CDR1 KGHDR and CDR2 SFDVKD come from the germline V gene. In this sample, this clonotype turned up a few times. Antigen: not known. TCRdb itself ran the reads through MiXCR, one entry per CDR3 protein. The data hold about 330,000 distinct CDR3 sequences, with 9% to 9.5% observed a single time. What was sequenced was PBMCs. This sequence joins TRBV24-1 and TRBJ2-5, with D maybe TRBD1 (8 bases). This TCR derives from a human donor in good health (CMV status not recorded). Some clones in this sample may be carry-over from other donors' samples. The CDR3 sequence is CATSATGGGTTQYF. The CDR3 region has the DNA TGTGCCACCAGTGCCACAGGGGGGGGGACGACCCAGTACTTC.